This TCR beta chain was observed in a study of chronic HIV infection and antiretroviral therapy. With 1 base removed from V and 4 bases from J, the gap between germline ends came to 16 bases. CDR3 length: 16 amino acids. Per germline, CDR1 SGHTA and CDR2 FQGNSA. Using its own MiXCR run on the 5' RACE reads, TCRdb lists one record per CDR3 protein. The sample lists 40,000 to 50,000 distinct CDR3 sequences, approximately 20% seen once, with under 3.5% in the top ten. This clonotype was recorded at least ten times. The V call is TRBV7-2, the J call TRBJ2-5; D possibly corresponds to TRBD1 (6 bases). This TCR was recovered from an adult who had HIV and had not received antiretroviral therapy, or was an uninfected healthy control (not recorded which). What was sequenced was peripheral blood. In DNA form, the CDR3 reads TGTGCCAGCAGCTTAGGGCTTCCAGGGGCCGGAGAGACCCAGTACTTC. This codes for CASSLGLPGAGETQYF.